This TCR beta chain was recovered during a study of OX40 agonist ivuxolimab in advanced cancers. Profiling relied on immunoSEQ multiplex PCR, and the TCRdb table lists in-frame clones only, not all of them. The sample has 60,000 or so clones; around nine tenths are singletons. Trimming took off 7 bases at V and 7 bases at J, with 9 bases between the two ends. Germline CDR1 reads SGHRS; CDR2 reads YFSETQ. The CDR3 extends over 11 amino acids. This receptor was identified in an adult with an advanced solid tumor such as melanoma, head and neck, liver or kidney cancer. The chain links TRBV5-1 to TRBJ2-1; no clear D gene. The sequencing here drew on CD4+ or CD8+ T cells sorted from blood, taken in a trial of the OX40 agonist ivuxolimab. CDR3 bases: TGCGCCAGCCGTAGTATGAATGAGCAGTTCTTC. It translates to CASRSMNEQFF.